The 31 T cell receptor beta chains below were found in one sample sequenced in a study of cytomegalovirus exposure and HLA in healthy donors. The PCR was carried out with 60 Vbeta primers and 13 Jbeta primers. Libraries were prepared by immunoSEQ multiplex PCR; TCRdb keeps only in-frame clonotypes and omits some of them. The sample holds about 140,000 clones; 70% to 85% are singletons and the top ten take about 1.5%. Material for sequencing was PBMCs. Receptors were obtained from a man younger than 40 in good health and CMV-seropositive.

This chain connects TRBV5-1 to TRBJ1-4; 10 bases agree with TRBD1. With 1 base clipped from V and 6 bases from J, the junction kept 3 bases outside the gene matches. The CDR3 length is 15 residues. CDR1 and CDR2 (germline): SGHRS, YFSETQ. The CDR3 region has the DNA TGCGCCAGCAGCTTGCGGACAGGGGGGGATGAAAAACTGTTTTTT. It yields the protein CASSLRTGGDEKLFF.

The chain couples TRBV28 to TRBJ1-6, with unresolved D. Germline CDR1 and CDR2: MDHEN and SYDVKM. The CDR3 covers 16 residues. V dropped 3 bases and J dropped 7 bases, with 16 bases sitting between them. The CDR3 protein is CASSFGLGDFNSPLHF. The CDR3 DNA follows: TGTGCCAGCAGTTTCGGTTTGGGAGACTTCAATTCACCCCTCCACTTT.

This clone was counted once. The chain joins TRBV28 to TRBJ1-2; D is unresolved. The CDR3 covers 14 residues. The V gene's germline CDR1 is MDHEN and CDR2 SYDVKM. Trimming removed 5 bases at V and 2 bases at J, with 12 bases between. The CDR3 reads CASSRSPENYGYTF. In DNA form, the CDR3 reads TGTGCCAGCAGTCGTTCCCCGGAGAACTATGGCTACACCTTC.

This chain links TRBV28 with TRBJ2-3, with a weak D call TRBD2 (6 bases). Trimming left V 3 bases short and J 5 bases short, with 6 bases between. Per the germline V gene, CDR1 is MDHEN and CDR2 is SYDVKM. The CDR3 is made up of 12 amino acids. The CDR3 spells CASSLGGDTQYF. CDR3 in DNA: TGTGCCAGCAGTTTGGGGGGAGATACGCAGTATTTT. The whole variable domain, remainder taken from reference TRBV28 and TRBJ2-3, is DVKVTQSSRYLVKRTGEKVFLECVQDMDHENMFWYRQDPGLGLRLIYFSYDVKMKEKGDIPEGYSVSREKKERFSLILESASTNQTSMYLCASSLGGDTQYFGPGTRLTVL.

This chain links TRBV14 with TRBJ1-2; TRBD1 matches 11 bases. Trimming at V came to 3 bases and at J to 2 bases, leaving 11 bases not matched to a gene. CDR3 length: 18 residues. Germline CDR1 is SGHDN and CDR2 is FVKESK. CDR3 protein: CASSQNYRTGGVNYGYTF. CDR3 coding DNA: TGTGCCAGCAGCCAGAACTACCGGACAGGGGGCGTGAACTATGGCTACACCTTC.

V and J are TRBV5-6 and TRBJ2-1; D gene ambiguous. Germline values: CDR1 SGHDT, CDR2 YYEEEE. The length of the CDR3 is 11 residues. Between the trimmed V and J ends, which lost 2 bases and 6 bases, there was a span of 3 bases. This CDR3 reads CASSFSNEQFF. CDR3 DNA: TGTGCCAGCAGCTTCAGCAATGAGCAGTTCTTC.

This chain uses TRBV6-5 with TRBJ2-5; 11 positions agree with TRBD2. Matching the DNA end better, TRBJ2-7 makes the J call doubtful. The CDR3 has 15 amino acids. CDR1 MNHEY and CDR2 SVGAGI come from the germline V gene. DNA for the CDR3: TGTGCCAGCAGTTACACTAGCGGGGGTTCCTACGAGCAGTACTTC. Translation: CASSYTSGGSYEQYF.

The gene calls are TRBV11-1 and TRBJ1-1; a weak D match, TRBD1 (5 bases). V dropped 3 bases and J dropped 6 bases, with 11 bases sitting between them. This CDR3 contains 13 residues. Germline V gene data show CDR1 as SGHAT and CDR2 as FQDESV (reference sequence). The CDR3 DNA reads TGTGCCAGCAGCTTCAACCGGGACTCTGAAGCTTTCTTT. The encoded protein is CASSFNRDSEAFF. Complete variable domain (other parts from reference TRBV11-1 and TRBJ1-1): EAEVAQSPRYKITEKSQAVAFWCDPISGHATLYWYRQILGQGPELLVQFQDESVVDDSQLPKDRFSAERLKGVDSTLKIQPAELGDSAMYLCASSFNRDSEAFFGQGTRLTVV.

This chain joins TRBV27 and TRBJ2-1; 10 bases match TRBD2. Looked up from germline, CDR1 is MNHEY and CDR2 is SMNVEV (reference sequence). The CDR3 length is 14 residues. V lost 6 bases to trimming and J lost 6 bases; unmatched junction nucleotides: 5. The CDR3 here is CASRGTSDLNEQFF. In DNA form, the CDR3 reads TGTGCCAGCAGGGGGACTAGCGACCTCAATGAGCAGTTCTTC.

J is TRBJ2-2 and V is TRBV9; possible D gene TRBD1, 7 bases. CDR3 length equals 15 residues. In germline, CDR1 is SGDLS, CDR2 YYNGEE. Trimming removed 7 bases at V and 3 bases at J, with 16 bases between. The CDR3 protein is CASAVQGGDTGELFF. CDR3 DNA sequence: TGTGCCAGCGCAGTGCAGGGGGGTGACACCGGGGAGCTGTTTTTT. Together with reference TRBV9 and TRBJ2-2, the CDR3 gives the full variable domain: DSGVTQTPKHLITATGQRVTLRCSPRSGDLSVYWYQQSLDQGLQFLIQYYNGEERAKGNILERFSAQQFPDLHSELNLSSLELGDSALYFCASAVQGGDTGELFFGEGSRLTVL.

Comment on this clone: At one end, the junction sequence differs from germline, possibly due to a read error. The rearrangement joins TRBV7-3 to TRBJ2-1; 11 bases are shared with TRBD2. The CDR3 loop spans 15 amino acids. The germline V gene encodes CDR1 SGHTA and CDR2 FQGTGA. CDR3: CSSSFSGGAYNEQFF. In DNA form, the CDR3 reads TGTTCCAGCAGCTTTAGCGGGGGGGCCTACAATGAGCAGTTCTTC.

The chain carries TRBV7-2 and TRBJ2-1, with 12 bases that match TRBD2. J lost 6 bases, V lost 5 bases, and 8 bases had no gene match. The CDR3 is 16 residues long. Germline loops: CDR1 SGHTA, CDR2 FQGNSA. CDR3 protein: CASSTPTSGGANEQFF. The CDR3 nucleotides are TGTGCCAGCAGCACCCCGACTAGCGGGGGAGCCAATGAGCAGTTCTTC.

This clone was found once. This may stem from a read error, because a much larger clone lies one nucleotide away. The chain employs TRBV6-5 and TRBJ1-3, with D possibly TRBD1 on 6 matching bases. V dropped 5 bases and J dropped 0 bases, with 11 bases sitting between them. Germline V lookup: CDR1 MNHEY, CDR2 SVGAGI. The CDR3 consists of 15 residues. In DNA form, the CDR3 reads TGTGCCAGCAGTGTCTCACAGGGCTCTGGAAACACCATATATTTT. This sequence encodes CASSVSQGSGNTIYF.

In DNA, the CDR3 is TGTGCCAGCAGCCAAGATTATGGACAGCCCTATGGCTACACCTTC. Amino acids: CASSQDYGQPYGYTF. This rearrangement joins TRBV4-2 to TRBJ1-2, with D maybe TRBD1 (6 bases). This CDR3 contains 15 residues. The germline CDR1 and CDR2 sequences are LGHNA and YNFKEQ. V shed 0 bases and J shed 4 bases, with 12 bases lying between them.

The V gene is TRBV15, the J gene TRBJ1-1; D is perhaps TRBD1 (6 bases). The V gene lost 4 bases and the J gene lost 1 base, with 13 bases spanning the gap. This CDR3 is built from 15 residues. Germline CDR1 LNHNV, CDR2 YYDKDF (reference sequence). The CDR3 sequence: CATSKLTTGNTEAFF. The CDR3 nucleotides are TGTGCCACCAGCAAACTCACGACAGGGAACACTGAAGCTTTCTTT.

About this clone: One base away lies a much larger clone, so this may be a sequencing read error. This chain's CDR3 is CASSEQGAGNQPQHF. The CDR3 nucleotides are TGTGCCAGCAGTGAACAGGGCGCGGGCAATCAGCCCCAGCATTTT. The chain recombines TRBV2 with TRBJ1-5, with D possibly TRBD1 on 5 matching bases. The CDR3 consists of 15 residues. Trimming stripped 2 bases from V and 2 bases from J, with 10 bases between. CDR1 SNHLY and CDR2 FYNNEI come from the germline V gene.

The V call is TRBV5-4, the J call TRBJ2-2; TRBD1 is a possible D gene (6 bases). The V and J ends lost 5 bases and 1 base respectively, with 15 bases between them. CDR3 size: 16 residues. Per the germline V gene, CDR1 is SGHNT and CDR2 is YYREEE (reference sequence). The CDR3 region is CASRVNDRLNTGELFF. CDR3 bases: TGTGCCAGCAGGGTCAACGACAGGCTGAACACCGGGGAGCTGTTTTTT. Together with reference TRBV5-4 and TRBJ2-2, the CDR3 gives the full variable domain: ETGVTQSPTHLIKTRGQQVTLRCSSQSGHNTVSWYQQALGQGPQFIFQYYREEENGRGNFPPRFSGLQFPNYSSELNVNALELDDSALYLCASRVNDRLNTGELFFGEGSRLTVL.

J is TRBJ2-7 and V is TRBV27; 10 bases line up with TRBD2. The CDR3 spans 14 residues. Germline CDR1 is MNHEY and CDR2 is SMNVEV (reference sequence). V lost 2 bases and J lost 7; bases outside the gene matches: 5. The CDR3 sequence is CASSLSGRAWEQYF. The CDR3 nucleotides read TGTGCCAGCAGTTTAAGCGGGAGGGCCTGGGAGCAGTACTTC.

The chain uses TRBV6-5 and TRBJ2-7, with unresolved D. The germline V and J ends were trimmed by 0 bases and 6 bases, with 9 bases remaining between them. The CDR3 is made up of 13 amino acids. Per the germline V gene, CDR1 is MNHEY and CDR2 is SVGAGI. The CDR3 loop is CASSYSTSLEQYF. CDR3 in DNA: TGTGCCAGCAGTTACTCGACTTCCCTCGAGCAGTACTTC.

The chain employs TRBV6-5 and TRBJ1-1; no reliable D call. Trimming cost V 5 bases and J 1 base, with 8 bases left between them. The CDR3 consists of 13 residues. In germline, CDR1 is MNHEY, CDR2 SVGAGI. The CDR3 here is CASSVLGNTEAFF. In DNA form, the CDR3 reads TGTGCCAGCAGTGTCCTCGGGAACACTGAAGCTTTCTTT.

The chain recombines TRBV30 with TRBJ2-7; tentative D call: TRBD1 (6 bases). The V end was cut by 5 bases, the J end by 3 bases, with 14 bases between. This CDR3 is built from 13 residues. Germline-derived CDR1 and CDR2 are GTSNPN and SVGIG (reference sequence). In nucleotides, the CDR3 is TGTGCCTGGGGGCGACAGGTCTACTACGAGCAGTACTTC. Translation: CAWGRQVYYEQYF.

The gene calls are TRBV2 and TRBJ2-3; 7 bases map to TRBD1. CDR1 and CDR2 from the germline V gene are SNHLY and FYNNEI. This CDR3 contains 15 residues. V was pared by 7 bases and J by 5 bases, with 12 bases of the junction left unmatched. In DNA form, the CDR3 reads TGTGCCAGCAAACGGGAAGGGGGCACCCGAGATACGCAGTATTTT. Protein product: CASKREGGTRDTQYF. Complete variable domain (other parts from reference TRBV2 and TRBJ2-3): EPEVTQTPSHQVTQMGQEVILRCVPISNHLYFYWYRQILGQKVEFLVSFYNNEISEKSEIFDDQFSVERPDGSNFTLKIRSTKLEDSAMYFCASKREGGTRDTQYFGPGTRLTVL.

The V and J genes are TRBV4-1 and TRBJ1-3; weak D call: TRBD1 (6 bases). The CDR3 has 16 residues. The germline CDR1 and CDR2 sequences are MGHRA and YSYEKL. Trimming stripped 5 bases from V and 0 bases from J, with 14 bases between. The CDR3 DNA sequence: TGCGCCAGCAGCACCAGACAGGAGATCTCTGGAAACACCATATATTTT. Protein sequence: CASSTRQEISGNTIYF.

This clone was seen more than once but under ten times. CDR3 loop: CAISGGGEAFF. In nucleotides, the CDR3 is TGTGCCATCAGTGGGGGAGGTGAAGCTTTCTTT. The V and J genes are TRBV10-3 and TRBJ1-1; D is unclear. Trimming took off 4 bases at V and 7 bases at J, with 7 bases between the two ends. This CDR3 has 11 residues. CDR1 ENHRY and CDR2 SYGVKD come from the germline V gene.

The chain combines TRBV11-2 with TRBJ1-2, with D uncertain. The germline CDR1 and CDR2 sequences are SGHAT and FQNNGV. The CDR3 loop spans 15 amino acids. The ends were cut back, 1 base at V and 2 bases at J, with 11 bases in the middle. The CDR3 bases are TGTGCCAGCAGCTTAGGGGAGGAAGCCAACTATGGCTACACCTTC. Translated: CASSLGEEANYGYTF.

This clone showed up just once. The chain is built from TRBV7-3 and TRBJ2-7; 11 positions agree with TRBD1. Germline CDR1 reads SGHTA; CDR2 reads FQGTGA. The V and J ends lost 4 bases and 2 bases, in that order; junction bases with no gene match: 4. The CDR3 is made up of 15 amino acids. The CDR3 coding sequence is TGTGCCAGCAGCTACGGGACAGGGGGAGCCTACGAGCAGTACTTC. Residues: CASSYGTGGAYEQYF.

The V and J genes are TRBV5-1 and TRBJ2-7; possible D gene TRBD2, 7 bases. Trimming pared 4 bases from V and 1 base from J, leaving 18 bases between. This CDR3 spans 16 amino acids. The germline V gene encodes CDR1 SGHRS and CDR2 YFSETQ. The DNA for the CDR3 is TGCGCCAGCAGCCCGGGGGGCAACTCGGTTTCCTACGAGCAGTACTTC. Translated: CASSPGGNSVSYEQYF.

V usage is TRBV29-1 and J usage is TRBJ2-3, with a possible D match to TRBD2 (6 bases). CDR3 length: 14 amino acids. CDR1 SQVTM and CDR2 ANQGSEA come from the germline V gene. V dropped 7 bases and J dropped 1 base, with 15 bases sitting between them. CDR3 region: CSASSGWGTDTQYF. The CDR3 DNA follows: TGCAGCGCCTCGAGCGGGTGGGGCACAGATACGCAGTATTTT.

The chain carries TRBV9 and TRBJ2-1; 8 nucleotides agree with TRBD2. CDR1 SGDLS and CDR2 YYNGEE come from the germline V gene. J gave up 15 bases and V 2 bases, and 7 bases lay outside the gene matches. CDR3 length equals 12 residues. In DNA form, the CDR3 reads TGTGCCAGCAGCGTGTCGGGAGGGGAACTGTTCTTC. Protein sequence: CASSVSGGELFF.

This chain uses TRBV14 with TRBJ1-1; D may be TRBD1 (6 bases). V was clipped by 2 bases and J by 0 bases, with 16 bases between them. The CDR3 runs to 17 residues. Germline V gives CDR1 SGHDN, CDR2 FVKESK. Here the CDR3 DNA reads TGTGCCAGCAGCCAAAACAGGGACGCGGGCGTGAACACTGAAGCTTTCTTT. Translated: CASSQNRDAGVNTEAFF.

The chain carries TRBV18 and TRBJ2-5; D is unresolved. Trimming removed 2 bases at V and 11 bases at J, with 9 bases between. CDR1 KGHSH and CDR2 LQKENI come from the germline V gene. The CDR3 length is 11 residues. CDR3 bases: TGTGCCAGCTCACCATTCGAAGAGCAGTACTTC. This encodes CASSPFEEQYF.